Below, 10 T cell receptor beta chains from the same sample are listed, as sequenced in a study of molecular identifiers for immune sequencing clone quantification. Each CDR3 protein is one row after TCRdb ran MiXCR on the PCR reads. Altogether about 320,000 distinct CDR3 sequences are present, roughly a quarter being singletons, with the ten largest covering about 0.74%. Sample: naive CD8+ T cells from blood, with Jurkat cell RNA spiked in. The subset denotes: FACS-sorted CD8+CD4-CCR7+CD45RA+ naive T cells. These receptors all come from a human donor in good health. Some libraries in this study had Jurkat cell RNA spiked in.

The chain recombines TRBV4-1 with TRBJ2-7; D perhaps matches TRBD1 (6 bases). In germline, CDR1 is MGHRA, CDR2 YSYEKL. Trimming removed 1 base at V and 1 base at J, with 11 bases between. The CDR3 covers 15 residues. The CDR3 region has the DNA TGCGCCAGCAGCCAAGCTGGACAGACATCCTACGAGCAGTACTTC. The encoded protein is CASSQAGQTSYEQYF.

About this clonotype: The junction does not match germline at one end; this may be a read error. The chain employs TRBV25-1 and TRBJ2-1, with TRBD2 matching 7 bases. The CDR3 loop spans 17 amino acids. Per the germline V gene, CDR1 is MGHDK and CDR2 is SYGVNS. CDR3 region: CASGELGISGKANEQFF. As DNA, the CDR3 is TGTGCCAGCGGTGAACTTGGGATAAGCGGGAAGGCCAATGAGCAGTTCTTC.

The rearrangement uses TRBV5-3 and TRBJ1-1; D is uncertain. TRBV5-3 carries the ORF label, with uncertain function. Between the trimmed V and J ends, which lost 8 bases and 3 bases, there was a span of 17 bases. The CDR3 consists of 14 residues. The CDR3 nucleotides read TGTGCCAGCAACTACCGCACCCTGGACACTGAAGCTTTCTTT. It codes for CASNYRTLDTEAFF.

This clonotype was picked up a small number of times. The rearrangement joins TRBV6-2 or TRBV6-3 to TRBJ2-1; 9 bases map to TRBD2. V lost 2 bases, J lost 5 bases, and 4 bases stayed unmatched. Germline lookup yields CDR1 MNHEY and CDR2 SVGEGT. The CDR3 is made up of 15 amino acids. CDR3 in amino acids: CASSYMASGNNEQFF. CDR3 coding DNA: TGTGCCAGCAGTTACATGGCTAGCGGGAACAATGAGCAGTTCTTC.

The chain combines TRBV9 with TRBJ2-1; D is possibly TRBD2 (5 bases). In germline, CDR1 is SGDLS, CDR2 YYNGEE. Trimming stripped 0 bases from V and 9 bases from J, with 7 bases between. CDR3 length: 12 amino acids. The CDR3 spells CASSVVEGEQFF. The CDR3 DNA follows: TGTGCCAGCAGCGTAGTAGAGGGTGAGCAGTTCTTC.

Of note for this clonotype: A much larger clone differs by one base, so this may be a read error. This chain connects TRBV7-9 to TRBJ2-7; possible D gene TRBD2, 5 bases. Trimming cost V 1 base and J 2 bases, with 12 bases left between them. This CDR3 spans 15 amino acids. Germline V gene data show CDR1 as SEHNR and CDR2 as FQNEAQ (reference sequence). The CDR3 sequence: CASSLVGRSAYEQYF. CDR3 sequence (DNA): TGTGCCAGCAGCTTAGTAGGGCGTAGCGCCTACGAGCAGTACTTC. The complete variable domain, with remaining parts taken from reference TRBV7-9 and TRBJ2-7, reads DTGVSQNPRHKITKRGQNVTFRCDPISEHNRLYWYRQTLGQGPEFLTYFQNEAQLEKSRLLSDRFSAERPKGSFSTLEIQRTEQGDSAMYLCASSLVGRSAYEQYFGPGTRLTVT.

In this sample, this clonotype turned up many times. The chain combines TRBV2 with TRBJ2-3; D possibly uses TRBD1 or TRBD2 (5 bases each). V was clipped by 9 bases and J by 4 bases, with 17 bases between them. The CDR3 spans 14 residues. Germline CDR1 and CDR2: SNHLY and FYNNEI. CDR3 nucleotides: TGTGCCAGGCCGAACGGGACGAAATCAGATACGCAGTATTTT. Encoded protein: CARPNGTKSDTQYF.

J is TRBJ2-5 and V is TRBV7-9; D is uncertain. The ends were cut back, 3 bases at V and 0 bases at J, with 11 bases in the middle. The germline V gene has CDR1 SEHNR and CDR2 FQNEAQ (reference sequence). The CDR3 length is 15 residues. CDR3 amino acids: CASSFGSSDQETQYF. The CDR3, as DNA: TGTGCCAGCAGCTTTGGATCGTCAGACCAAGAGACCCAGTACTTC.

At least ten counts were recorded for this clonotype. This chain connects TRBV7-9 to TRBJ2-7; TRBD2 matches 15 bases. This CDR3 spans 13 amino acids. V shed 8 bases, J shed 6 bases, and the junction held 2 bases outside the gene matches. Germline CDR1 and CDR2: SEHNR and FQNEAQ (reference sequence). CDR3 protein: CASGLAGGSEQYF. The CDR3 nucleotides are TGTGCCAGCGGACTAGCGGGAGGGTCCGAGCAGTACTTC.

The CDR3 DNA is TGTGCCAGCAGCAAATTCAGGGGGAAAAGCAATCAGCCCCAGCATTTT. The encoded protein is CASSKFRGKSNQPQHF. This chain connects TRBV21-1 to TRBJ1-5; the listed D gene, TRBD1, was not tested against the DNA. TRBV21-1 is designated a pseudogene. CDR3 length: 16 residues.